This T cell receptor beta chain was recorded in a study of T cells in Graves' hyperthyroidism and ophthalmopathy. The study's findings and limits: Separation of ophthalmopathy from stable hyperthyroidism was achieved by a 13 V-J model.

Amplification of TCR beta CDR3 regions was performed using RNA transcripts as template. The primer set for the first-round RT-PCR of the TCR CDR3 was HTBI. TCRdb independently ran MiXCR on the multiplex PCR reads; one entry per CDR3 protein. The data hold over 700,000 distinct CDR3 sequences, with over 35% observed a single time. In this sample, this clonotype turned up many times. Its antigen is not identified. V was cut by 5 bases and J by 4 bases, with 11 bases left in between. The CDR3 consists of 12 residues. Looked up from germline, CDR1 is DFQATT and CDR2 is SNEGSKA (reference sequence). The chain employs TRBV20-1 and TRBJ1-1; a possible D gene is TRBD1 (5 bases). Sequenced: blood. This TCR was sampled from a man between 18 and 29 years old with Graves' hyperthyroidism. DNA of the CDR3: TGCAGTGCTTACAGCGGGGGCACTGAAGCTTTCTTT. It translates to CSAYSGGTEAFF.